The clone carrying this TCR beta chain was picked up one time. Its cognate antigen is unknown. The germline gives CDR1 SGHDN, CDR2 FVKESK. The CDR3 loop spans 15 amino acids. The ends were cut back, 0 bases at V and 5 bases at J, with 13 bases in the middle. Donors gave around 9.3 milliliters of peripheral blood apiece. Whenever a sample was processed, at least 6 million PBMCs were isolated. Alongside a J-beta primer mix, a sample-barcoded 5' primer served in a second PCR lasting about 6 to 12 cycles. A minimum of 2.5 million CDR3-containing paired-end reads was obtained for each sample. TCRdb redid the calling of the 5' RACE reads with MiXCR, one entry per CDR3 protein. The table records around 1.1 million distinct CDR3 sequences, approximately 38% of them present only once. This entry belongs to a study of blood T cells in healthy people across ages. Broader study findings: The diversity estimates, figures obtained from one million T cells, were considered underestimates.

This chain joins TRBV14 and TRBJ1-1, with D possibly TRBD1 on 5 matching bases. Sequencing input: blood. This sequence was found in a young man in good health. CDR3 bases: TGTGCCAGCAGCCAAGATAAATGGGACCCGACTGAAGCTTTCTTT. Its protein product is CASSQDKWDPTEAFF.